This entry concerns a single T cell receptor (beta chain). The data stem from a study of blood T cell repertoires in COVID-19. For the study at large: Sites across the United States, Italy and Spain contributed samples from acute and convalescent COVID-19.

Sequenced by immunoSEQ multiplex PCR; TCRdb stores in-frame clones only, minus some. The sample holds roughly 110,000 clones; around 83% are singletons and the top ten take 7.9%. V lost 3 bases, J lost 2 bases, and 7 bases lay in between. Germline CDR1 is SGHRS and CDR2 is YFSETQ. The CDR3 runs 13 residues. The clonotype originates from a man aged 70 or older with acute or convalescent COVID-19. The sample was peripheral blood. The chain joins TRBV5-1 to TRBJ2-3; D ambiguous. The CDR3 reads CASSSRLTDTQYF. The CDR3 nucleotides are TGCGCCAGCAGCTCTCGACTCACAGATACGCAGTATTTT.